The rows below give T cell receptor beta chains drawn from one sample of a study of cytomegalovirus exposure and HLA in healthy donors. Generated by immunoSEQ multiplex PCR, the TCRdb table keeps only in-frame clones and is missing some. This repertoire shows 95,000 to 100,000 clones, 65% to 80% found once; its top ten account for about 10%. Sequenced: PBMCs. These receptors came from a man aged 50 to 60 in good health and CMV-seronegative. Both conserved end residues are part of each CDR3. Each record gives: J gene, V gene, clone size, D gene, CDR3 DNA, CDR3 protein. The D gene is left open where the match is weak. The size of a clone is reported for some rows only, either as once, few or many, or as a class for expanded clones.

TRBJ1-4 TRBV28 . TRBD1 TGTGCCAGCAGTCCGGGACAGGGGCGGCAGGAAAAACTGTTTTTT CASSPGQGRQEKLFF
TRBJ1-1 TRBV2 . . TGTGCCAGCACCTTTACTACCTTGAACACCGAAGCTTTCTTT CASTFTTLNTEAFF
TRBJ1-5 TRBV16 . TRBD1 TGTGCCAGCAGCCGATCGACAGGGGGCGAACAGCCCCAGCATTTT CASSRSTGGEQPQHF
TRBJ1-1 TRBV14 . . TGTGCCAGCAGCCATACAGGGTGGAACACTGAAGCTTTCTTT CASSHTGWNTEAFF
TRBJ2-7 TRBV19 . TRBD2 TGTGCCAGCCGTTCCGCAACGGGGGGCTACGAGCAGTACTTC CASRSATGGYEQYF
TRBJ2-7 TRBV25-1 . TRBD1 TGTGCCAGCAGTGAATTGTTAATGGGGACAGGGTCCTACGAGCAGTACTTC CASSELLMGTGSYEQYF
TRBJ1-5 TRBV27 . . TGTGCCAGCAGTTTGGTCGGGGGAAGGAAATTGGAGCCCCAGCATTTT CASSLVGGRKLEPQHF
TRBJ2-2 TRBV5-1 . . TGCACCAGCAGCTTGAATTCCGGGAACACCGGGGAGCTGTTTTTT CTSSLNSGNTGELFF
TRBJ2-1 TRBV19 . . TGTGCCAGTCTCTCGGGTGACTCCTACAATGAGCAGTTCTTC CASLSGDSYNEQFF
TRBJ1-2 TRBV6-1 . TRBD1 TGTGCCAGCAGTGAAGTCCGCGACAGGGTGAATAGCGGCTACACCTTC CASSEVRDRVNSGYTF
TRBJ1-4 TRBV4-1 . TRBD1 TGCGCCAGCAGCAACCGACAGGGGGAAAAACTGTTTTTT CASSNRQGEKLFF
TRBJ2-1 TRBV7-2 once TRBD2 TGTGCCAGCAGCTTCGGCGGGAGGGAGGTAGATGAGCAGTTCTTC CASSFGGREVDEQFF
TRBJ2-3 TRBV2 . . TGTGCCAGCAACATTTGGGATACGCAGTATTTT CASNIWDTQYF
TRBJ2-1 TRBV2 . . TGTGCCAGCAGTGAGTCCGGGACTCGCGTCCGATATGAGCAGTTCTTC CASSESGTRVRYEQFF
TRBJ1-3 TRBV28 few . TGTGCCAGCAGTTGGTGGGAGGGTAGTGGAAACACCATATATTTT CASSWWEGSGNTIYF
TRBJ2-3 TRBV11-1 . TRBD1 TGTGCCAGCTCAAGAAAGGGGCAGGGGGCCACAGATACGCAGTATTTT CASSRKGQGATDTQYF
TRBJ2-7 TRBV7-2 . TRBD2 TGTGCCAGCAGCTTAGCAGGGGGCGGGCTAGCGGGAGCCGACGAGCAGTACTTC CASSLAGGGLAGADEQYF
TRBJ2-1 TRBV7-9 medium-sized . TGTGCCACCGACGCGGGTACCTACAATGAGCAGTTCTTC CATDAGTYNEQFF
TRBJ2-6 TRBV7-3 . TRBD2 TGTGCCAGCAGCTCATTTGGGGGGGGCTCTGGGGCCAACGTCCTGACTTTC CASSSFGGGSGANVLTF
TRBJ2-1 TRBV11-1 . TRBD2 TGTGCCAGCAGCCGTCTAGCGGTTAGCTCCTACAATGAGCAGTTCTTC CASSRLAVSSYNEQFF
TRBJ1-1 TRBV18 . . TGTGCCAGCTCACCAATGGCCAGGAACACTGAAGCTTTCTTT CASSPMARNTEAFF
TRBJ2-7 TRBV29-1 . TRBD1 TGCAGCGTTCAAGGCAGGGGGCGGCATGAGCAGTACTTC CSVQGRGRHEQYF
TRBJ1-2 TRBV28 few . TGTGCCAGCAGTTCCGATGAGGGGGGGCGACATGGCTACACCTTC CASSSDEGGRHGYTF
TRBJ1-2 TRBV14 . . TGTGCCAGCAGCCTAGCGCTGCAAACCGGTGGCTACACCTTC CASSLALQTGGYTF
TRBJ1-4 TRBV2 . . TGTGCCAGCCTAATTAGCAGCAATGAAAAACTGTTTTTT CASLISSNEKLFF
TRBJ2-7 TRBV7-2 . . TGTGCCAGCAGCTGGGGGGTACTCTACGAGCAGTACTTC CASSWGVLYEQYF
TRBJ1-1 TRBV7-2 . . TGTGCCAGCAGGCTGGGCCTGAACACTGAAGCTTTCTTT CASRLGLNTEAFF
TRBJ1-1 TRBV2 few . TGTGCCAGCAGTGTTTCGGTCAACCTTAACACTGAAGCTTTCTTT CASSVSVNLNTEAFF
TRBJ1-1 TRBV11-3 few . TGTGCCAGCAGCTTCCAGAACACTGAAGCTTTCTTT CASSFQNTEAFF
TRBJ1-2 TRBV9 . TRBD1 TGTGCCAGCAGGAGAATCTGGACAGGCAGGAGATCTAACTATGGCTACACCTTC CASRRIWTGRRSNYGYTF
TRBJ2-3 TRBV19 . TRBD1 TGTGCCAGTAGCCGCTGGACAGGGCTCTCCACAGATACGCAGTATTTT CASSRWTGLSTDTQYF
TRBJ2-7 TRBV7-8 . TRBD1 TGTGCCAGCAGCTCGGGACAGGGAATCTACGAGCAGTACTTC CASSSGQGIYEQYF
TRBJ1-3 TRBV4-3 . TRBD1 TGCGCCAGCAGCCAAGTTTGGGACAGGGCTGGAAACACCATATATTTT CASSQVWDRAGNTIYF
TRBJ1-2 TRBV18 . TRBD1 TGTGCCAGCTCACCAACATGGGACAGTCGGGGCTACACCTTC CASSPTWDSRGYTF
TRBJ2-3 TRBV30 . . TGTGCCTGGAGGGTAGTCAGCACAGATACGCAGTATTTT CAWRVVSTDTQYF
TRBJ2-5 TRBV28 . TRBD1 TGTGCCAGCGGCACAGGGGGTCGAGAGACCCAGTACTTC CASGTGGRETQYF
TRBJ1-5 TRBV6-5 few . TGTGCCAGCAGTTCGGTCAGGGTTAGCAATCAGCCCCAGCATTTT CASSSVRVSNQPQHF
TRBJ2-2 TRBV7-2 . . TGTGCCAGCAGCCTGTCCGCGGGACGGACCGGGGAGCTGTTTTTT CASSLSAGRTGELFF
TRBJ1-4 TRBV2 . . TGTGCCAGCAGTGAACAGGGGAGCAAAGGGGAAAAACTGTTTTTT CASSEQGSKGEKLFF
TRBJ1-1 TRBV4-1 . . TGCGCCAGCAGCCAAGAATCATGGGGGGACACTGAAGCTTTCTTT CASSQESWGDTEAFF
TRBJ1-2 TRBV13 . TRBD1 TGTGCCAGCAGCCCGAAGACAGGGGTGCGATATGGCTACACCTTC CASSPKTGVRYGYTF
TRBJ1-1 TRBV6-4 . TRBD1 TGTGCCAGCAGTGAAGGACAGGGAGACACTGAAGCTTTCTTT CASSEGQGDTEAFF